The text below deals with one TCR beta chain. The CDR3 runs to 14 residues. Germline CDR1 reads MDHEN; CDR2 reads SYDVKM. Trimming took 5 bases from V and 8 from J, leaving 15 bases between them. These data belong to a study of blood T cell repertoires in COVID-19. TCRdb's copy holds only in-frame clones and misses some; the assay was immunoSEQ multiplex PCR. The repertoire holds 30,000 to 40,000 clones, around four fifths seen once, with 4.8% in the top ten. The material sequenced was peripheral blood. The gene calls are TRBV28 and TRBJ1-4; no clear D. The receptor was derived from a man over 45 with active COVID-19. CDR3 residues: CASSPGRIWEKLFF. The CDR3, as DNA: TGTGCCAGCAGTCCCGGGAGAATCTGGGAAAAACTGTTTTTT.